These T cell receptor beta chains were read from a single sample in a study of blood T cell repertoires in COVID-19. Generated by immunoSEQ multiplex PCR, the TCRdb table keeps only in-frame clones and is missing some. In the table there are 80,000 or so clones, roughly four fifths of which are singletons. Material: peripheral blood. These TCRs come from a man aged 55 to 69 with acute or convalescent COVID-19. Both conserved end residues are part of each CDR3. The D gene is left open where the match is weak. The listing skips clone size in some rows; elsewhere it reads once, few, many or a size class.

clone_size d_call j_call v_call cdr3_aa cdr3_nt
NA NA TRBJ2-5 TRBV7-7 CASSLDPPGRRGETQYF TGTGCTAGCAGCTTAGACCCCCCAGGGAGGCGAGGCGAGACCCAGTACTTC
few TRBD1 TRBJ1-4 TRBV30 CAWSVAGGYQKLFF TGTGCCTGGAGTGTGGCAGGGGGTTATCAAAAACTGTTTTTT
NA TRBD1 TRBJ2-5 TRBV4-2 CASSRTRGQGDFQETQYF TGTGCCAGCAGCCGGACAAGAGGACAGGGTGACTTCCAAGAGACCCAGTACTTC
NA TRBD1 TRBJ1-3 TRBV9 CASSAERRQGPGNTIYF TGTGCCAGCAGCGCAGAGCGGAGACAGGGACCTGGAAACACCATATATTTT
NA NA TRBJ2-3 TRBV5-4 CASSLGLGLSPTDTQYF TGTGCCAGCAGCTTGGGCTTGGGGCTCAGCCCCACAGATACGCAGTATTTT
NA NA TRBJ2-2 TRBV4-3 CASSQDLLPTGELFF TGCGCCAGCAGCCAAGATCTACTTCCCACCGGGGAGCTGTTTTTT
NA TRBD2 TRBJ2-1 TRBV7-2 CASSVTSGGPYNEQFF TGTGCCAGCAGCGTCACTAGCGGGGGCCCATACAATGAGCAGTTCTTC
few NA TRBJ1-2 TRBV30 CALSGGWLGGYTF TGTGCCTTATCCGGGGGTTGGCTAGGTGGCTACACCTTC
NA NA TRBJ2-5 TRBV5-1 CASRRTGPYETQYF TGCGCCAGCAGGCGAACAGGGCCCTACGAGACCCAGTACTTC
NA NA TRBJ2-2 TRBV28 CASGAGGPTGELFF TGTGCCAGCGGCGCCGGGGGGCCCACCGGGGAGCTGTTTTTT
NA NA TRBJ2-1 TRBV5-1 CASSLQAASNEQFF TGCGCCAGCAGCCTACAGGCCGCCTCCAATGAGCAGTTCTTC
NA NA TRBJ2-1 TRBV18 CASSPLSGREQFF TGTGCCAGCTCACCACTGTCAGGTCGGGAGCAGTTCTTC
once NA TRBJ1-1 TRBV12-3/TRBV12-4 CASSQGMNTEAFF TGTGCCAGCAGCCAGGGGATGAACACTGAAGCTTTCTTT
NA NA TRBJ2-1 TRBV2 CASSVGSSSSYNEQFF TGTGCCAGCAGCGTTGGTAGCTCGAGCTCCTACAATGAGCAGTTCTTC
NA NA TRBJ2-3 TRBV10-3 CAISESSGTDTQYF TGTGCCATCAGTGAGTCGTCGGGAACAGATACGCAGTATTTT
NA NA TRBJ1-1 TRBV2 CASTGGALNTEAFF TGTGCCAGCACTGGGGGGGCCCTAAACACTGAAGCTTTCTTT
NA NA TRBJ1-2 TRBV11-2 CASSFSGGGYTF TGTGCCAGCAGTTTCTCGGGGGGCGGCTACACCTTC
NA NA TRBJ1-2 TRBV6-2/TRBV6-3 CASSKDGGDYGYTF TGTGCCAGCAGCAAGGACGGAGGAGACTATGGCTACACCTTC
NA NA TRBJ1-5 TRBV9 CASSVDDRSQPQHF TGTGCCAGCAGCGTGGACGACAGGTCTCAGCCCCAGCATTTT
NA NA TRBJ2-7 TRBV6-2/TRBV6-3 CASSVTRELRYF TGTGCCAGCAGTGTTACTCGGGAATTACGGTACTTC
NA TRBD2 TRBJ2-7 TRBV5-4 CASSLGLAVPYEQYF TGTGCCAGCAGCTTGGGACTAGCGGTTCCCTACGAGCAGTACTTC
NA TRBD1 TRBJ2-7 TRBV18 CASSRISGTGGGEQYF TGTGCCAGCTCCCGCATATCCGGGACAGGGGGCGGCGAGCAGTACTTC
NA NA TRBJ1-2 TRBV6-5 CASSYDGALTNYGYTF TGTGCCAGCAGTTATGATGGGGCTCTCACCAACTATGGCTACACCTTC
NA TRBD1 TRBJ2-2 TRBV5-1 CASSLAVGQGAGGELFF TGCGCCAGCAGCTTGGCAGTAGGACAGGGGGCAGGCGGGGAGCTGTTTTTT
once TRBD1 TRBJ1-3 TRBV11-2 CATPGDRGLRNTIYF TGTGCCACCCCTGGGGACAGGGGTCTGCGAAACACCATATATTTT
NA NA TRBJ1-2 TRBV10-3 CAISGRGRYGYTF TGTGCCATCAGTGGTAGAGGTCGATATGGCTACACCTTC
NA TRBD2 TRBJ2-1 TRBV9 CASSVSGGSKTEQFF TGTGCCAGCAGCGTCTCGGGCGGGAGCAAAACTGAGCAGTTCTTC
NA NA TRBJ1-2 TRBV3-1/TRBV3-2 CASSPSLFGYYGYTF TGTGCCAGCAGCCCCTCATTGTTCGGTTATTATGGCTACACCTTC
NA TRBD2 TRBJ2-1 TRBV7-2 CASSPLAGTWNEQFF TGTGCCAGCAGCCCACTAGCGGGGACTTGGAATGAGCAGTTCTTC
NA NA TRBJ1-2 TRBV4-2 CASSQDPGPNYGYTF TGTGCCAGCAGCCAAGATCCGGGTCCTAACTATGGCTACACCTTC
NA TRBD1 TRBJ2-7 TRBV15 CATSRPPGQGAFEQYF TGTGCCACCAGCAGGCCCCCGGGACAGGGGGCCTTCGAGCAGTACTTC
NA NA TRBJ2-1 TRBV7-8 CASVRGPDEQFF TGTGCCAGCGTGCGGGGTCCCGATGAGCAGTTCTTC
NA NA TRBJ2-2 TRBV2 CASSGTAVATGELFF TGTGCCAGCAGTGGCACGGCGGTTGCCACCGGGGAGCTGTTTTTT
NA TRBD1 TRBJ1-5 TRBV2 CASLGTGGFQPQHF TGTGCCAGTTTAGGGACAGGGGGTTTTCAGCCCCAGCATTTT
NA NA TRBJ2-3 TRBV6-5 CASSYSRGGADTQYF TGTGCCAGCAGTTACTCGAGGGGGGGGGCGGATACGCAGTATTTT
NA TRBD1 TRBJ2-1 TRBV4-2 CASSQAGQASYNEQFF TGTGCCAGCAGCCAGGCCGGACAGGCCTCCTACAATGAGCAGTTCTTC
NA NA TRBJ2-1 TRBV11-2 CASSLAAYNEQFF TGTGCCAGCAGCTTAGCGGCCTACAATGAGCAGTTCTTC
NA NA TRBJ2-7 TRBV1 CTSSQDMAGDRRKTFYEQYF TGCACCAGCAGCCAAGATATGGCGGGAGATCGCCGGAAAACCTTCTACGAGCAGTACTTC
NA TRBD2 TRBJ2-3 TRBV28 CASSTSGTLQGF TGTGCCAGCAGTACTAGCGGGACGCTGCAGGGGTTT
NA NA TRBJ2-7 TRBV5-3 CARSLKGYYEQYF TGTGCCAGAAGCTTGAAGGGGTACTACGAGCAGTACTTC
few NA TRBJ2-1 TRBV7-9 CASSLVRTDSYNEQFF TGTGCCAGCAGCTTAGTCCGGACAGACTCCTACAATGAGCAGTTCTTC
NA TRBD2 TRBJ2-7 TRBV5-6 CASSSSGTSGIGYTYEQYF TGTGCCAGCAGCTCCTCCGGGACTAGCGGGATAGGGTACACCTACGAGCAGTACTTC
NA NA TRBJ2-3 TRBV14 CASSVGTGRDTQYF TGTGCCAGCAGCGTAGGAACAGGGCGGGATACGCAGTATTTT
few NA TRBJ1-2 TRBV18 CASSPSPREDGYTF TGTGCCAGCTCACCGTCCCCGCGTGAGGATGGCTACACCTTC
NA NA TRBJ1-1 TRBV7-8 CASSLLASGGGTEAFF TGTGCCAGCAGCTTACTTGCGAGCGGGGGCGGAACTGAAGCTTTCTTT